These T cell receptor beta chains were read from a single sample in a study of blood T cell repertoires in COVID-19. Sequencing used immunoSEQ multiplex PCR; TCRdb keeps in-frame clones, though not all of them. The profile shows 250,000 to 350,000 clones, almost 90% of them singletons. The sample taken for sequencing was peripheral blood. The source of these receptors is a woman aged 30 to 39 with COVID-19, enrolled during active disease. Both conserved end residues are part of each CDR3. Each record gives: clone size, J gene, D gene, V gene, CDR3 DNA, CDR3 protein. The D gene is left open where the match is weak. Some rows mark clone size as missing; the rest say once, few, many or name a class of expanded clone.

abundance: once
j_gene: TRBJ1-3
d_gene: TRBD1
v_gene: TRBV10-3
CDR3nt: TGTGCCATCAGCGGGACAGCCTACGGAAACACCATATATTTT
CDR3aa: CAISGTAYGNTIYF

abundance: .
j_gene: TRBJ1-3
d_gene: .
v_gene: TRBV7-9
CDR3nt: TGTGCCAGCAGCTTCTCTGCAGGGGCCGGAAACACCATATATTTT
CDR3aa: CASSFSAGAGNTIYF

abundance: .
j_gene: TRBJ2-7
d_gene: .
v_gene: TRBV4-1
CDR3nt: TGCGCCAGCAGCCAAGGCCCTCTGGGGGGAGACCCCTACGAGCAGTACTTC
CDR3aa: CASSQGPLGGDPYEQYF

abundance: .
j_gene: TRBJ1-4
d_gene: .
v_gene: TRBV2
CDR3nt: TGTGCCAGCAGAAAGGACAGAAGTAATGAAAAACTGTTTTTT
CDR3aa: CASRKDRSNEKLFF

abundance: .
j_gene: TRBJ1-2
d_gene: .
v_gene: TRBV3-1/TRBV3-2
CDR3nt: TGTGCCAGCAGCCAAGAATCGTCTGGCTACACCTTC
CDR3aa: CASSQESSGYTF

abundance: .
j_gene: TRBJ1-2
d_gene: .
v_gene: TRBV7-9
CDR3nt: TGTGCCAGCAGCTTAGACAGCCTCAACAGCTACACCTTC
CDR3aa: CASSLDSLNSYTF

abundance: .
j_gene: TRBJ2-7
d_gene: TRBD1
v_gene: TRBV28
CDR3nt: TGTGCCAGCAGTTTCCGGACAGGGGCCTACGAGCAGTACTTC
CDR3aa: CASSFRTGAYEQYF

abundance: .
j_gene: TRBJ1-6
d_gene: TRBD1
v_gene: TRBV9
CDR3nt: TGTGCCAGCAGCGTAGGACAGGGAATAAAGAATTCACCCCTCCACTTT
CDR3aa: CASSVGQGIKNSPLHF

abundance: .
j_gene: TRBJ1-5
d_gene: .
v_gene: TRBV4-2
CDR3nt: TGTGCCAGCAGCCAAGACCTCCAGGCCGATCAGCCCCAGCATTTT
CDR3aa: CASSQDLQADQPQHF

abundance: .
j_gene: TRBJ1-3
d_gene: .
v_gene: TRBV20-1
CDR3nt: TGCAGTGCTAGTAACAGGGACAAATTCTCTGGAAACACCATATATTTT
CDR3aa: CSASNRDKFSGNTIYF

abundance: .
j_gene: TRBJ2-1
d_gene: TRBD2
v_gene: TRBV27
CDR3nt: TGTGCCAGCAGTTTGGGGGGACTAGCGGGAGGCCTCGAGAATGAGCAGTTCTTC
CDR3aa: CASSLGGLAGGLENEQFF

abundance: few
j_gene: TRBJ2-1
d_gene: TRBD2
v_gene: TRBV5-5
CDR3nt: TGTGCCAGCACCTTATCCCTCGGGAGCGGGAGCTCCTACAATGAGCAGTTCTTC
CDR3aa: CASTLSLGSGSSYNEQFF

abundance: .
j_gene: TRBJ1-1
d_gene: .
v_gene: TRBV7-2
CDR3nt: TGTGCCAGCAGCAATAACCTAGGCGGTGGCACTGAAGCTTTCTTT
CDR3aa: CASSNNLGGGTEAFF

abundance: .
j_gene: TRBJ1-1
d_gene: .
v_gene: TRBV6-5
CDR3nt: TGTGCCAGCAGTTACTCGGCGGGGAACACTGAAGCTTTCTTT
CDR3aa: CASSYSAGNTEAFF

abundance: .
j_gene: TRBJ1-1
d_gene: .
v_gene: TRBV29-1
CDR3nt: TGCAGCGTTGGTGCACAGAGGAACACTGAAGCTTTCTTT
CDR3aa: CSVGAQRNTEAFF

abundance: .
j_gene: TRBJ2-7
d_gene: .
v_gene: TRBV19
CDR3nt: TGTGCCAGTAGTTGGGGGGTCGGGGCCGAGCAGTACTTC
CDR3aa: CASSWGVGAEQYF

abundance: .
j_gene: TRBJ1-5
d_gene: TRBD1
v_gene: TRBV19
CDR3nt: TGTGCCAGTAGTATCGACAGGGGGTTGGTTCAGCCCCAGCATTTT
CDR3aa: CASSIDRGLVQPQHF

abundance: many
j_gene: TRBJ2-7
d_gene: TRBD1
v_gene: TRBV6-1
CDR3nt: TGTGCCAGCAGTGAAGCCTACGGGACAGTCGACTACGAGCAGTACTTC
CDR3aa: CASSEAYGTVDYEQYF

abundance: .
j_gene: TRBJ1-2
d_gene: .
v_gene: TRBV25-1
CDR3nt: TGTGCCAGCAGTGAAACCACAGAGATGGGCTACACCTTC
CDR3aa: CASSETTEMGYTF

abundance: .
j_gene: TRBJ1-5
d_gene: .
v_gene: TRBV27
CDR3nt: TGTGCCAGCAGTTTATCTCTGAATCAGCCCCAGCATTTT
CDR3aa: CASSLSLNQPQHF

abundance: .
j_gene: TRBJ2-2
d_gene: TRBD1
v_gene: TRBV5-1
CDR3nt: TGCGCCAGCAGCTTACAGGGGCCCGGTGGCGGGGAGCTGTTTTTT
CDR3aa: CASSLQGPGGGELFF

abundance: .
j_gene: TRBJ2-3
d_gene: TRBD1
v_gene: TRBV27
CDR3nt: TGTGCCAGCAGTTCCCGGACAGGGGGAGGAACAGATACGCAGTATTTT
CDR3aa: CASSSRTGGGTDTQYF

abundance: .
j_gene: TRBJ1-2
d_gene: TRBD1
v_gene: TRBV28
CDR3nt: TGTGCCAGCAATGCCGGGACAGGGGGCAGAGGCTACACCTTC
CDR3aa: CASNAGTGGRGYTF

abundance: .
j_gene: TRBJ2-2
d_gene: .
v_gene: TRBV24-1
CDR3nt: TGTGCCACCAGTGATCATGGGGAGCTGTTTTTT
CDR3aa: CATSDHGELFF

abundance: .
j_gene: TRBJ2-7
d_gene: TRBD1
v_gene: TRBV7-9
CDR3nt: TGTGCCAGCAGCTTACTAGGACAGGGTTTAAACGAGCAGTACTTC
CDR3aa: CASSLLGQGLNEQYF

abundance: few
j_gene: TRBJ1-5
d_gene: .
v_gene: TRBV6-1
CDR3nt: TGTGCCAGCAGTGAAGCGAGTGGAGGCAATCAGCCCCAGCATTTT
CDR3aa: CASSEASGGNQPQHF

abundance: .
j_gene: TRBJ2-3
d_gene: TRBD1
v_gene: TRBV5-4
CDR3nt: TGTGCCAGCAGCTTTCCGGGACAGGGGTCTTCAACAGATACGCAGTATTTT
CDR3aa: CASSFPGQGSSTDTQYF

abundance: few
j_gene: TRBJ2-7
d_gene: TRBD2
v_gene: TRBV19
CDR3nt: TGTGCCAGTAGTATAGAGGGACTAGCGGGACTCGAGCAGTACTTC
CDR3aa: CASSIEGLAGLEQYF

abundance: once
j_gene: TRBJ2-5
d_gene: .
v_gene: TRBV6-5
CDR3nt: TGTGCCAGCACCCCTGCGTCTGCGGGGACCCAGTACTTC
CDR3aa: CASTPASAGTQYF

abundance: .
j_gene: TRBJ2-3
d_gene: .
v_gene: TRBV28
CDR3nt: TGTGCCAGCAGCCGTGACTTGAGGGCAGATACGCAGTATTTT
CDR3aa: CASSRDLRADTQYF

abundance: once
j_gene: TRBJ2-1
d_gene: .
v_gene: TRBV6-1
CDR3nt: TGTGCCAGCAGTGAAGCGGCAGGGGAAGGGCCTCAGTTCTTC
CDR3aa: CASSEAAGEGPQFF

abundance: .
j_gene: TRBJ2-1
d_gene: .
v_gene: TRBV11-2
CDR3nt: TGTGCCAGCAGCGCGGAGGCCGGGTCCTACAATGAGCAGTTCTTC
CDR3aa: CASSAEAGSYNEQFF

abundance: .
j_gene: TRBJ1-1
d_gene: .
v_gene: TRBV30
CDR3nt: TGTGCCTGGAGTATCAGGGTTGAAGCTTTCTTT
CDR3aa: CAWSIRVEAFF

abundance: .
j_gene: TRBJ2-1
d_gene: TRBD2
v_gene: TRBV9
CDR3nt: TGTGCCAGCAGCGTAGTGGCGGGAGGGCAACAAGAGCAGTTCTTC
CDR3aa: CASSVVAGGQQEQFF

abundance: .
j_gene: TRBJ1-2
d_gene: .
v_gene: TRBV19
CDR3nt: TGTGCCAGTAGTATACAACCGAGCTATGGCTACACCTTC
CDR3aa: CASSIQPSYGYTF

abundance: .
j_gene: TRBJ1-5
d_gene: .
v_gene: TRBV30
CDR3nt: TGTGCCTGGAGTGAGGGGCCCAGGGTTAGCAATCAGCCCCAGCATTTT
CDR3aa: CAWSEGPRVSNQPQHF

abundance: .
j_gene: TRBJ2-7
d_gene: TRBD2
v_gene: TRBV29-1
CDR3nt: TGCAGCGTTGATACTAGCGGGCCCTCCTACGAGCAGTACTTC
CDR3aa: CSVDTSGPSYEQYF

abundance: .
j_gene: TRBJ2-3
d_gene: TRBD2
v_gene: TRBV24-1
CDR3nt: TGTGCCACAACCTATTTAAATCCCCCGCGGGGGGATACGCAGTATTTT
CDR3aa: CATTYLNPPRGDTQYF

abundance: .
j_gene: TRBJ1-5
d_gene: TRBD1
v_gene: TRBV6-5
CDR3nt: TGTGCCAGCAGTTACTCCAAGACAGGGACTCAGCCCCAGCATTTT
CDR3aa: CASSYSKTGTQPQHF

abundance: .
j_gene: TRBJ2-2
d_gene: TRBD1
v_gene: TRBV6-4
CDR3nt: TGTGCCAGCAGTCAGGGGGCCCACACCGGGGAGCTGTTTTTT
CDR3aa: CASSQGAHTGELFF

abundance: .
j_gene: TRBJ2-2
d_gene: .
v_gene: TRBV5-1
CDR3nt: TGCGCCAGCAGCTTGGAACAGTGGAACACCGGGGAGCTGTTTTTT
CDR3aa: CASSLEQWNTGELFF